This TCR beta chain was identified during a study of Graves' ophthalmopathy and Graves' hyperthyroidism. The study excluded patients with other autoimmune diseases, uncontrolled infections, pregnancy or lactation. PBMCs stemmed from around 9 ml of fresh peripheral blood. Points from the study as a whole: Using a 13-signature model, the authors split ophthalmopathy from stable hyperthyroidism, with roughly 91% sensitivity and 80% to 84% specificity.

For repertoire sequencing, the TCR beta CDR3 regions were amplified from RNA transcripts. First-round RT-PCR with HTBI primers preceded a second-round multiplex PCR. Via MiXCR, TCRdb re-called the multiplex PCR reads, giving one row per CDR3 protein. The sample has roughly 300,000 distinct CDR3 sequences, 15% to 20% seen once. Only a few counts were recorded for this clonotype. Its matching antigen is unknown. The junction departs from the called germline gene at one end, perhaps through a read error. The sequenced sample was peripheral blood. The TCR sequence derives from an adult man with Graves' ophthalmopathy.

The CDR3 DNA reads as TGCGCCAGCGGCTTGGGGCCAGCGGGAGCAGTAGAGACCCAGTACTTC. It encodes CASGLGPAGAVETQYF. The V call is TRBV5-1, the J call TRBJ2-5; 8 bases line up with TRBD2. The CDR3 runs to 16 residues. Germline V CDR1 and CDR2: SGHRS, YFSETQ.